The TCR beta chain under discussion was sequenced for a study of Ad26.COV2.S vaccination and SARS-CoV-2 variants. Study-level results: Among vaccine recipients, spike-specific TCR breadth exceeded that of placebo recipients. The authors reported substantial breadth in spike-specific CD8+ and CD4+ T cell responses after vaccination. Recipients of vaccine and of placebo showed similar breadth of their non-spike TCR repertoires.

With 8 bases clipped from V and 0 bases from J, the junction kept 4 bases outside the gene matches. The CDR3 has 13 residues. Germline V gene data show CDR1 as SNHLY and CDR2 as FYNNEI. Profiled with immunoSEQ multiplex PCR; TCRdb holds only in-frame clones, not every one. This table holds around 350,000 clones, about 91% found once. This clone was observed a few times. Its antigen remains unidentified. The sample consisted of peripheral blood, taken after recovery from COVID-19. The clonotype was recovered from a human donor who had recovered from COVID-19. This chain joins TRBV2 and TRBJ2-7; 7 nucleotides agree with TRBD1. In DNA form, the CDR3 reads TGTGCCAGCGGACAGGAAATCTCCTACGAGCAGTACTTC. This encodes CASGQEISYEQYF.